The 23 T cell receptor beta chains listed next were all sequenced from one sample in a study of blood T cell repertoires in COVID-19. This table comes from immunoSEQ multiplex PCR, and its TCRdb copy is limited to in-frame clones, with some not included. The data contain over 55,000 clones, approximately 80% of them seen just once; the ten biggest clones take up around 4%. Sequencing was performed on PBMCs or T cells enriched from blood (not recorded which). Source of these receptors: a woman aged 40 to 49 with acute COVID-19.

The chain employs TRBV6-5 and TRBJ1-5, with 7 nucleotides matching TRBD1. Trimming at V came to 7 bases and at J to 2 bases, leaving 8 bases not matched to a gene. The CDR3 extends over 15 amino acids. In germline, CDR1 is MNHEY, CDR2 SVGAGI. In DNA, the CDR3 is TGTGCCAGCATCGAGGGGGCGTCGGGCAATCAGCCCCAGCATTTT. Its protein is CASIEGASGNQPQHF.

CDR3 region: CASSLGGSGYGYTF. The CDR3 coding sequence is TGTGCCAGCAGTTTGGGGGGGTCCGGCTATGGCTACACCTTC. The rearrangement joins TRBV28 to TRBJ1-2; a weak D match, TRBD1 (5 bases). Germline CDR1 MDHEN, CDR2 SYDVKM. This CDR3 region has 14 residues. Trimming pared 3 bases from V and 4 bases from J, leaving 12 bases between.

This chain connects TRBV28 to TRBJ2-4; weak D call: TRBD1 (8 bases). Trimming shortened V by 4 bases and J by 0 bases, and 22 bases separated the two germline ends. The CDR3 contains 19 residues. CDR1 is MDHEN and CDR2 is SYDVKM in the germline V gene. The CDR3, as DNA: TGTGCCAGCAGTTGGATCAGGGGGCAAAGGGAGGGAGCCAAAAACATTCAGTACTTC. This translates into CASSWIRGQREGAKNIQYF.

The V gene is TRBV6-1, the J gene TRBJ2-3; possibly TRBD2 for D (5 bases). The CDR3 loop spans 16 amino acids. CDR1 is MNHNS and CDR2 is SASEGT in the germline V gene. V shed 2 bases and J shed 6 bases, with 18 bases lying between them. The CDR3 spells CASSESRGPGYDTQYF. CDR3 nucleotide sequence: TGTGCCAGCAGTGAATCCCGTGGGCCGGGATATGATACGCAGTATTTT.

V is TRBV9 and J is TRBJ1-2, with D hard to call. CDR1 SGDLS and CDR2 YYNGEE come from the germline V gene. V was clipped by 4 bases and J by 1 base, with 17 bases between them. The CDR3 loop spans 16 amino acids. CDR3: CASSPQGANLNYGYTF. As DNA, the CDR3 is TGTGCCAGCAGCCCCCAAGGAGCTAACCTTAACTATGGCTACACCTTC.

The V gene is TRBV28, the J gene TRBJ2-7, with a tentative D call TRBD1 (6 bases). Trimming took 2 bases from V and 6 from J, leaving 11 bases between them. Germline loops: CDR1 MDHEN, CDR2 SYDVKM. The CDR3 loop spans 13 amino acids. CDR3 coding DNA: TGTGCCAGCAGTTTAGGGGGCGGTTTCGAGCAGTACTTC. This gives the protein CASSLGGGFEQYF.

This chain uses TRBV15 with TRBJ2-3; 10 bases are shared with TRBD2. The V gene end was trimmed by 6 bases and the J gene end by 5 bases; junction bases not matched to a gene: 5. There are 14 residues in the CDR3. Per the germline V gene, CDR1 is LNHNV and CDR2 is YYDKDF (reference sequence). In nucleotides, the CDR3 is TGTGCCACCAGTAATAGACTAGCGGGAGATACGCAGTATTTT. Residues: CATSNRLAGDTQYF.

The V gene is TRBV10-3, the J gene TRBJ2-1, with 11 nucleotides matching TRBD1. The CDR3 is 14 amino acids. CDR1 and CDR2 (germline): ENHRY, SYGVKD. The ends lost 11 bases at V and 9 bases at J; junction bases unmatched: 12. This chain's CDR3 is CASNLGQGEAEQFF. The CDR3 bases are TGTGCCTCCAACCTGGGACAGGGGGAGGCTGAGCAGTTCTTC.

CDR3 loop: CASSLDLAGGELFF. CDR3 DNA: TGTGCCAGCAGCTTAGATCTGGCGGGCGGGGAGCTGTTTTTT. The V and J genes are TRBV11-3 and TRBJ2-2, with D possibly being TRBD2 (5 bases). V was pared by 0 bases and J by 7 bases, with 9 bases between. The CDR3 consists of 14 residues. The germline V gene has CDR1 SGHNT and CDR2 YENEEA.

The chain employs TRBV7-2 and TRBJ2-2; TRBD2 matches at 7 bases. Trimming took 4 bases from V and 7 from J; bases not matched to a gene: 9. The CDR3 length is 15 residues. Germline V CDR1 and CDR2: SGHTA, FQGNSA. CDR3 in DNA: TGTGCCAGCAGCTCCAGCGGGCGGGGGATCGGGGAGCTGTTTTTT. Translating it yields CASSSSGRGIGELFF. The variable domain in full, completed from reference TRBV7-2 and TRBJ2-2, reads GAGVSQSPSNKVTEKGKDVELRCDPISGHTALYWYRQSLGQGLEFLIYFQGNSAPDKSGLPSDRFSAERTGGSVSTLTIQRTQQEDSAVYLCASSSSGRGIGELFFGEGSRLTVL.

The V and J genes are TRBV18 and TRBJ2-5, with D uncertain. V was trimmed by 0 bases and J by 1 base, leaving 6 bases between them. Germline V gene data show CDR1 as KGHSH and CDR2 as LQKENI. The CDR3 is made up of 14 amino acids. In nucleotides, the CDR3 is TGTGCCAGCTCACCACCGAACAGCCAAGAGACCCAGTACTTC. Amino acid sequence: CASSPPNSQETQYF.

The gene calls are TRBV3-1 (or the pseudogene TRBV3-2) and TRBJ2-7; 7 bases line up with TRBD2. Germline loops: CDR1 LGHDT, CDR2 YNNKEL (reference sequence). The CDR3 contains 15 residues. Losses at the gene ends were 2 bases for V and 7 bases for J; bases not matched to a gene: 11. The DNA for the CDR3 is TGTGCCAGCAGCCAACAGTGGGAGGGCCTCTGGGAGCAGTACTTC. Translating gives CASSQQWEGLWEQYF.

The CDR3 sequence is CASGDSTTGELFF. The CDR3 DNA sequence: TGTGCCAGCGGGGACAGCACTACCGGGGAGCTGTTTTTT. V gene TRBV7-9 combines with J gene TRBJ2-2; TRBD1 matches at 7 bases. The CDR3 runs to 13 residues. V lost 8 bases to trimming and J lost 5 bases; unmatched junction nucleotides: 5. Germline V gene data show CDR1 as SEHNR and CDR2 as FQNEAQ (reference sequence).

The gene calls are TRBV12-3 or TRBV12-4 and TRBJ2-7; the match to TRBD2 covers 10 bases. This CDR3 comprises 12 residues. Losses at the gene ends were 5 bases for V and 9 bases for J; bases not matched to a gene: 4. CDR3 bases: TGTGCCAGCAGTGAGATAGCGGGAGGGCAGTACTTC. It yields the protein CASSEIAGGQYF.

This clone has just one count. Mismatch with germline at one junction end may stem from a read error. This chain uses TRBV7-2 with TRBJ2-1; 11 bases agree with TRBD2. This CDR3 is built from 14 residues. The germline gives CDR1 SGHTA, CDR2 FQGNSA. The CDR3 loop reads CASSIAGGPYEQFF. DNA for the CDR3: TGTGCCAGCAGCATAGCGGGGGGGCCGTATGAGCAGTTCTTC.

The J gene is TRBJ2-7, the V gene TRBV3-1 (or the pseudogene TRBV3-2); TRBD1 agrees at 8 bases. J was trimmed by 3 bases and V by 4 bases; bases with no gene match: 8. Germline values: CDR1 LGHDT, CDR2 YNNKEL (reference sequence). The CDR3 has 15 amino acids. Here the CDR3 DNA reads TGTGCCAGCAGCCCAGGACAGGGACCCATCTACGAGCAGTACTTC. Translation gives CASSPGQGPIYEQYF.

Only one count was recorded for this clone. V is TRBV18 and J is TRBJ1-3; D is ambiguous. The CDR3 has 15 residues. The V and J ends lost 0 bases and 4 bases respectively, with 10 bases between them. Germline V gene data show CDR1 as KGHSH and CDR2 as LQKENI. This CDR3 reads CASSPPSVLGNTIYF. In nucleotides, the CDR3 is TGTGCCAGCTCACCACCGTCGGTCCTCGGAAACACCATATATTTT. The full variable domain, in which reference TRBV18 and TRBJ1-3 provide the parts outside the CDR3, is NAGVMQNPRHLVRRRGQEARLRCSPMKGHSHVYWYRQLPEEGLKFMVYLQKENIIDESGMPKERFSAEFPKEGPSILRIQQVVRGDSAAYFCASSPPSVLGNTIYFGEGSWLTVV.

The rearrangement joins TRBV4-1 to TRBJ2-3; weak D call: TRBD1 (5 bases). The CDR3 covers 13 residues. V was pared by 5 bases and J by 6 bases, with 12 bases between. Germline V gene sequence: CDR1 MGHRA, CDR2 YSYEKL. CDR3 residues: CASSFQGADTQYF. The CDR3 DNA reads as TGCGCCAGCAGCTTCCAGGGTGCTGATACGCAGTATTTT.

V usage is TRBV28 and J usage is TRBJ2-1; 7 bases map to TRBD2. In germline, CDR1 is MDHEN, CDR2 SYDVKM. The CDR3 extends over 14 amino acids. V trimming: 8 bases; J trimming: 2 bases; junction bases outside the gene matches: 6. CDR3 coding DNA: TGTGCCAGCCTCGGACTAGGCCCCTACAATGAGCAGTTCTTC. Its translation is CASLGLGPYNEQFF.

This rearrangement joins TRBV7-3 to TRBJ2-3, with 15 nucleotides matching TRBD2. Germline assignment: CDR1 SGHTA and CDR2 FQGTGA. There are 15 residues in the CDR3. The V gene end was trimmed by 5 bases and the J gene end by 5 bases; junction bases not matched to a gene: 2. The CDR3 DNA reads as TGTGCCAGCAGCCTGGGACTAGCGGGAGGAGATACGCAGTATTTT. This gives the protein CASSLGLAGGDTQYF.

The J gene is TRBJ1-1, the V gene TRBV5-6, with D possibly TRBD1 on 6 matching bases. This CDR3 is built from 15 residues. Germline V gene lookup returns CDR1 SGHDT and CDR2 YYEEEE. V dropped 4 bases and J dropped 0 bases, with 13 bases sitting between them. The CDR3 DNA sequence: TGTGCCAGCAGCGCCCTTGACAGGATGAACACTGAAGCTTTCTTT. It encodes CASSALDRMNTEAFF.

This chain links TRBV12-3 or TRBV12-4 with TRBJ2-4; the D is unclear. V was pared by 6 bases and J by 4 bases, with 4 bases between. The CDR3 runs 11 residues. CDR3 sequence: CASSPKNIQYF. CDR3 in DNA: TGTGCCAGCAGCCCGAAAAACATTCAGTACTTC.

The rearrangement uses TRBV7-6 and TRBJ1-2, with 7 bases lining up with TRBD1. CDR1 and CDR2 from the germline V gene are SGHVS and FNYEAQ. J gave up 2 bases and V 4 bases, and 4 bases lay outside the gene matches. CDR3 length equals 14 residues. CDR3 amino acids: CASSSLTGNYGYTF. CDR3 nucleotide sequence: TGTGCCAGCAGCTCCCTGACAGGGAACTATGGCTACACCTTC.